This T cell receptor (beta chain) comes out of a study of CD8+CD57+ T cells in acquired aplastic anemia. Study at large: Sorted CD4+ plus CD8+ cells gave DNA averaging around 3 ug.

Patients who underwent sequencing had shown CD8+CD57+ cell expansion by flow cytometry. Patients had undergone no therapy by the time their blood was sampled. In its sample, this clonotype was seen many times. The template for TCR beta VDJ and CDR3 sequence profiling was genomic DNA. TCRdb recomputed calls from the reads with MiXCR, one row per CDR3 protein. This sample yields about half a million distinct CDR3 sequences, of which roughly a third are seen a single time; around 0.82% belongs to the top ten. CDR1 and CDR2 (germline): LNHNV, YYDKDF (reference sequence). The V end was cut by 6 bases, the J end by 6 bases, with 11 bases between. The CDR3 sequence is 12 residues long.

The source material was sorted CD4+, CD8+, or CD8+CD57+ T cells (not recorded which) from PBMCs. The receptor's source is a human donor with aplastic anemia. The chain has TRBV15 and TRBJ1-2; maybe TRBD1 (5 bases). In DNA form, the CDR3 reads TGTGCCACCAGAGGGGAGGGTGATGGCTACACCTTC. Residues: CATRGEGDGYTF.